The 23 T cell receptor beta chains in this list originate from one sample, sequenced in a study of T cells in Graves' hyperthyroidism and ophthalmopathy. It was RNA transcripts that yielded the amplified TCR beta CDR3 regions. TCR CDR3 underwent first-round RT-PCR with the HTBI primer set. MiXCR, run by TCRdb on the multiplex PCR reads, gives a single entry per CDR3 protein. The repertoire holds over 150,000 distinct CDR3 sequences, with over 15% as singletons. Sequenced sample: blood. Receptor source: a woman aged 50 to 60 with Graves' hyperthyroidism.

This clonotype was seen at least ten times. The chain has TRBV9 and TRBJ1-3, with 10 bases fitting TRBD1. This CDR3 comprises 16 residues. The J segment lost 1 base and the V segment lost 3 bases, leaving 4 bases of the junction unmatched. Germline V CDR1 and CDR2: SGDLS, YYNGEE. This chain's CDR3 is CASSDRTGGSGNTIYF. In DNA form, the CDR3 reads TGTGCCAGCAGCGACCGGACAGGGGGTTCTGGAAACACCATATATTTT.

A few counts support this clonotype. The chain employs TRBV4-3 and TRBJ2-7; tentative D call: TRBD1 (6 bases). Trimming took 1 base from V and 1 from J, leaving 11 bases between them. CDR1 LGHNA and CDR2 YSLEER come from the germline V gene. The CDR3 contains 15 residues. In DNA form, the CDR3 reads TGCGCCAGCAGCCAAGGACGGGACATGTCCTACGAGCAGTACTTC. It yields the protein CASSQGRDMSYEQYF.

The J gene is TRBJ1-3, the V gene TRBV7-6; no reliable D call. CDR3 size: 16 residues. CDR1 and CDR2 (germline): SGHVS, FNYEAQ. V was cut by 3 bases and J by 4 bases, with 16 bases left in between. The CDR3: CASSFGRQEGGNTIYF. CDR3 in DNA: TGTGCCAGCAGCTTCGGTCGCCAGGAAGGGGGAAACACCATATATTTT.

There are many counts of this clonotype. The CDR3 DNA reads TGCAGTGCTAGAGACCCCTATGAGCAGTTCTTC. Translated, it gives CSARDPYEQFF. The J gene is TRBJ2-1, the V gene TRBV20-1; D is unresolved. V was cut by 0 bases and J by 8 bases, with 5 bases left in between. Germline V gene sequence: CDR1 DFQATT, CDR2 SNEGSKA (reference sequence). The CDR3 extends over 11 amino acids.

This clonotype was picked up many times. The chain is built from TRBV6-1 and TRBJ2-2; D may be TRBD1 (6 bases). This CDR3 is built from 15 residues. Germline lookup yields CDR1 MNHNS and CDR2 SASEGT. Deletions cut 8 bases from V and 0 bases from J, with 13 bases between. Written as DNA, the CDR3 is TGTGCCAGCGAGCCGGGACAACCGAACACCGGGGAGCTGTTTTTT. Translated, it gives CASEPGQPNTGELFF.

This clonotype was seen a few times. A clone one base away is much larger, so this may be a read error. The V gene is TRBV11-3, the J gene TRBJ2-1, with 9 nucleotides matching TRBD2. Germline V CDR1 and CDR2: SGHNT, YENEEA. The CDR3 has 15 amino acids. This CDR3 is CASSLAAGGNNERFF. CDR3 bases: TGTGCCAGCAGCTTAGCGGCGGGGGGGAACAATGAGCGGTTCTTC. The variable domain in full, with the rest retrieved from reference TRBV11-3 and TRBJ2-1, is EAGVVQSPRYKIIEKKQPVAFWCNPISGHNTLYWYLQNLGQGPELLIRYENEEAVDDSQLPKDRFSAERLKGVDSTLKIQPAELGDSAVYLCASSLAAGGNNERFFGPGTRLTVL.

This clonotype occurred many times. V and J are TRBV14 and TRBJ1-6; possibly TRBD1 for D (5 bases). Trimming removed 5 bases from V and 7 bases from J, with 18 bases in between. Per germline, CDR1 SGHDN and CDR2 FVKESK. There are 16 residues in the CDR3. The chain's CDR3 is CASSKSGRQQNSPLHF. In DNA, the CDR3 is TGTGCCAGCAGCAAAAGCGGGCGACAGCAGAATTCACCCCTCCACTTT.

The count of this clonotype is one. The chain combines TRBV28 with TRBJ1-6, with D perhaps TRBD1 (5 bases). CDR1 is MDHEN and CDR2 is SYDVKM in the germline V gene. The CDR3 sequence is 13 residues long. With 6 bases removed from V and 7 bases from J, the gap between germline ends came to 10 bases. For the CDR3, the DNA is TGTGCCAGCAGCGACAGACCGAATTCACCCCTCCACTTT. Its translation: CASSDRPNSPLHF. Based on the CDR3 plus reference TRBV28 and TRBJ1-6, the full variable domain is DVKVTQSSRYLVKRTGEKVFLECVQDMDHENMFWYRQDPGLGLRLIYFSYDVKMKEKGDIPEGYSVSREKKERFSLILESASTNQTSMYLCASSDRPNSPLHFGNGTRLTVT.

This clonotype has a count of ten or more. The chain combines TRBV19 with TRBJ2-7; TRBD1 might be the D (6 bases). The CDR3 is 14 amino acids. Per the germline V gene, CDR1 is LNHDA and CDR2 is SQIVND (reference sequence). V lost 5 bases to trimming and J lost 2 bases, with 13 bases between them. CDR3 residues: CASSRSGETYEQYF. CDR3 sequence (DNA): TGTGCCAGTAGTCGGTCAGGGGAGACCTACGAGCAGTACTTC.

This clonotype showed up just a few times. The DNA for the CDR3 is TGCGCCAGCAGCCAACAGGGAAGGTTCTCTGGGGCCAACGTCCTGACTTTC. Protein sequence: CASSQQGRFSGANVLTF. The genes are TRBV4-1 and TRBJ2-6, with D tentatively TRBD1 (5 bases). The CDR3 totals 17 residues. Trimming stripped 2 bases from V and 0 bases from J, with 11 bases between. Germline V CDR1 and CDR2: MGHRA, YSYEKL.

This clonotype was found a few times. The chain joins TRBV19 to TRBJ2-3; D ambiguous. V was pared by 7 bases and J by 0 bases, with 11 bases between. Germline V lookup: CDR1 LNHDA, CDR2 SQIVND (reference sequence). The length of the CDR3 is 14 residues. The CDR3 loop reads CASKIQASTDTQYF. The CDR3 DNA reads TGTGCCAGTAAAATCCAGGCTAGCACAGATACGCAGTATTTT.

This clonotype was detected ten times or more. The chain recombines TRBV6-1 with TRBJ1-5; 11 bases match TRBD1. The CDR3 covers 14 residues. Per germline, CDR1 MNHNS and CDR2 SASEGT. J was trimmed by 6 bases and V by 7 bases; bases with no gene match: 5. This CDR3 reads CASTGQGAGQPQHF. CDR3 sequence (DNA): TGTGCCAGCACCGGACAGGGGGCCGGTCAGCCCCAGCATTTT.

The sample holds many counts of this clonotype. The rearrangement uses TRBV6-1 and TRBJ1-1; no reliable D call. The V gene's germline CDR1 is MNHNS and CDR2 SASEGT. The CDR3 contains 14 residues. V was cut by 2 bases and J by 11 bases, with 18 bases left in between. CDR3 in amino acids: CASSERDRLIGAFF. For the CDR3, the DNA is TGTGCCAGCAGTGAAAGGGATCGACTTATAGGGGCTTTCTTT.

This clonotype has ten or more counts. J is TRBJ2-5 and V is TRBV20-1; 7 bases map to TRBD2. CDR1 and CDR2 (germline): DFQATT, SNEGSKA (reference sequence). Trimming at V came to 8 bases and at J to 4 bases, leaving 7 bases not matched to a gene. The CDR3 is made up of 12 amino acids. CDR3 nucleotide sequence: TGCAGTCTATCGGGGGGTCGAGAGACCCAGTACTTC. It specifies CSLSGGRETQYF.

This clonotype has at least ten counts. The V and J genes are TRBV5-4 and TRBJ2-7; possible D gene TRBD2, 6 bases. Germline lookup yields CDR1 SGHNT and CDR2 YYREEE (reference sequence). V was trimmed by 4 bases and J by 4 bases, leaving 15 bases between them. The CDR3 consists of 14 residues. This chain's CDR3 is CASSPELGRYEQYF. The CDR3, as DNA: TGTGCCAGCAGCCCTGAGCTCGGGAGATACGAGCAGTACTTC.

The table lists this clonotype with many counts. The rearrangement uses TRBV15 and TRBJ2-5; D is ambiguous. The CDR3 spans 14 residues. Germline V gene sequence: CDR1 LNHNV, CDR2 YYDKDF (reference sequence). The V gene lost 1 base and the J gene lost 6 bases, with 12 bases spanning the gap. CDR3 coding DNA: TGTGCCACCAGCAGAGTTGCCTCCCGACAGACCCAGTACTTC. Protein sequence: CATSRVASRQTQYF.

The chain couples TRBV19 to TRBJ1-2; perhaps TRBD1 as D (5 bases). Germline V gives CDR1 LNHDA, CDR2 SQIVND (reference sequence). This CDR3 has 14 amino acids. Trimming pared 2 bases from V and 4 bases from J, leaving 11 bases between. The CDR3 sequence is CASSIKDSLYGYTF. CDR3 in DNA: TGTGCCAGTAGTATAAAAGACAGCCTCTATGGCTACACCTTC.

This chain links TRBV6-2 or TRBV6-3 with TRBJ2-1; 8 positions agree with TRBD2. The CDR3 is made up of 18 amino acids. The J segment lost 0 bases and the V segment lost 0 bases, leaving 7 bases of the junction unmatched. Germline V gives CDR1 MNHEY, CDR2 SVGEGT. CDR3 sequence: CASSYSSSGISSYNEQFF. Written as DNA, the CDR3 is TGTGCCAGCAGTTACTCGAGTAGCGGGATCAGCTCCTACAATGAGCAGTTCTTC.

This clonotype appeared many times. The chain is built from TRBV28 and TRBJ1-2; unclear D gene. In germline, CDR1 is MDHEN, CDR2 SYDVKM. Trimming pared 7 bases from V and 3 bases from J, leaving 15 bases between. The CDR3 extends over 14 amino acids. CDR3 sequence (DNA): TGTGCCAGCACCTATGGGCCGGCTGACTATGGCTACACCTTC. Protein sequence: CASTYGPADYGYTF.

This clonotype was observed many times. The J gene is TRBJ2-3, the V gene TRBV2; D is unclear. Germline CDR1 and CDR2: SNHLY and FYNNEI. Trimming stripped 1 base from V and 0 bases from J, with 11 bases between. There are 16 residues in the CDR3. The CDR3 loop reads CASSEGTAYSTDTQYF. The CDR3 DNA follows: TGTGCCAGCAGTGAAGGGACCGCTTATAGCACAGATACGCAGTATTTT. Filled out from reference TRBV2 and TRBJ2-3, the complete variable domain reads EPEVTQTPSHQVTQMGQEVILRCVPISNHLYFYWYRQILGQKVEFLVSFYNNEISEKSEIFDDQFSVERPDGSNFTLKIRSTKLEDSAMYFCASSEGTAYSTDTQYFGPGTRLTVL.

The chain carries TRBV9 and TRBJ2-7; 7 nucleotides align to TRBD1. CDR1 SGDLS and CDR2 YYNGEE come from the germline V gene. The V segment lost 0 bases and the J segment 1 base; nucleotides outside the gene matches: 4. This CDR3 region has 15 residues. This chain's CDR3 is CASSVGGGDSYEQYF. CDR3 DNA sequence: TGTGCCAGCAGCGTAGGAGGGGGCGATTCCTACGAGCAGTACTTC.

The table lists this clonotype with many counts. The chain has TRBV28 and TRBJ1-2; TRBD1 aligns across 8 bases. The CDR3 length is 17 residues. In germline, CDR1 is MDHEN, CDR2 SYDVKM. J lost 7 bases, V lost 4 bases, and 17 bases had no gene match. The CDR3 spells CASSSTAQGGTGVGYTF. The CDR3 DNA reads TGTGCCAGCAGTTCGACCGCACAGGGGGGCACTGGGGTTGGCTACACCTTC.

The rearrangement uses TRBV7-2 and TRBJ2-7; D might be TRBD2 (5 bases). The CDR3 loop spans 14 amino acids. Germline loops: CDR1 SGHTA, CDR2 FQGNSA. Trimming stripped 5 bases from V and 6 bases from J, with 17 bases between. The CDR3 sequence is CASSDVALKGEQYF. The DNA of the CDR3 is TGTGCCAGCAGCGACGTAGCGCTAAAGGGCGAGCAGTACTTC.